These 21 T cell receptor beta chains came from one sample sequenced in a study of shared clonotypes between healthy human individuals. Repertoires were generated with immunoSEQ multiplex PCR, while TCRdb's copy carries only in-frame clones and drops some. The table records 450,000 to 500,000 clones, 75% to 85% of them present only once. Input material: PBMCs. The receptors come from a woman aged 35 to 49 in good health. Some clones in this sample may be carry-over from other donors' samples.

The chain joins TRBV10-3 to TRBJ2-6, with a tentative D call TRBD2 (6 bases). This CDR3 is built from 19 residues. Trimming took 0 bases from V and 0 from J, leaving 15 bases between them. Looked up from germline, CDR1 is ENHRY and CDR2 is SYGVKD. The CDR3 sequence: CAISESAGKSISGANVLTF. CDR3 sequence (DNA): TGTGCCATCAGTGAGTCGGCGGGGAAATCCATCTCTGGGGCCAACGTCCTGACTTTC.

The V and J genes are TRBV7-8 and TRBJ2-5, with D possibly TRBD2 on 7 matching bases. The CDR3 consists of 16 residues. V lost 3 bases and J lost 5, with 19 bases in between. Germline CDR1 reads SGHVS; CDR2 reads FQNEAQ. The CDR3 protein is CASSFPRAEGGETQYF. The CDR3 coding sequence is TGTGCCAGCAGCTTCCCACGAGCGGAGGGGGGGGAGACCCAGTACTTC.

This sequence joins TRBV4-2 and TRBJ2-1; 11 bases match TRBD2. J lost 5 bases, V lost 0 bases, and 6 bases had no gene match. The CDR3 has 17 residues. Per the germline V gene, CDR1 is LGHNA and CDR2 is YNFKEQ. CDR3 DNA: TGTGCCAGCAGCCAAGAACTAGCGGGGGCTCTCAACAATGAGCAGTTCTTC. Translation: CASSQELAGALNNEQFF.

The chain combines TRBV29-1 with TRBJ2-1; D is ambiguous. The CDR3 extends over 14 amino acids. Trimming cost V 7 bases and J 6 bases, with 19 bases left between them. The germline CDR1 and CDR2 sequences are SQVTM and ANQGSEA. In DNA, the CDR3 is TGCAGCGGATCTTCCCGGGTAGTTTCCAATGAGCAGTTCTTC. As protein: CSGSSRVVSNEQFF.

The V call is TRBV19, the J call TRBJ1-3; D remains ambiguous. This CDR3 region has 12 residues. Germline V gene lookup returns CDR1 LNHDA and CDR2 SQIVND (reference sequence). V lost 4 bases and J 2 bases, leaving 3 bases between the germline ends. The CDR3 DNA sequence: TGTGCCAGTAGTAGTCCTGGAAACACCATATATTTT. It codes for CASSSPGNTIYF.

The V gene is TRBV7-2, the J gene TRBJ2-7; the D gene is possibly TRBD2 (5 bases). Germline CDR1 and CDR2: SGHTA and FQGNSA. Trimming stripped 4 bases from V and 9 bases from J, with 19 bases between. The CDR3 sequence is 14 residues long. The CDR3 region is CASSYPPRGAGQYF. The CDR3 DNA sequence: TGTGCCAGCAGCTACCCCCCCCGGGGAGCCGGGCAGTACTTC.

In nucleotides, the CDR3 is TGCGCCAGCAGCTTCACCCCAAGGGCCAACACCGGGGAGCTGTTTTTT. Translated: CASSFTPRANTGELFF. The rearrangement joins TRBV5-1 to TRBJ2-2; D ambiguous. The V end was cut by 2 bases, the J end by 2 bases, with 13 bases between. Germline CDR1 SGHRS, CDR2 YFSETQ. The CDR3 sequence is 16 residues long.

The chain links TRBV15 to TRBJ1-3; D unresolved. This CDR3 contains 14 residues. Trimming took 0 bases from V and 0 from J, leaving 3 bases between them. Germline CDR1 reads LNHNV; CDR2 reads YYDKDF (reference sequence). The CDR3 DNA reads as TGTGCCACCAGCAGAGACACCTCTGGAAACACCATATATTTT. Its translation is CATSRDTSGNTIYF. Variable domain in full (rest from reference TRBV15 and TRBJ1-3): DAMVIQNPRYQVTQFGKPVTLSCSQTLNHNVMYWYQQKSSQAPKLLFHYYDKDFNNEADTPDNFQSRRPNTSFCFLDIRSPGLGDTAMYLCATSRDTSGNTIYFGEGSWLTVV.

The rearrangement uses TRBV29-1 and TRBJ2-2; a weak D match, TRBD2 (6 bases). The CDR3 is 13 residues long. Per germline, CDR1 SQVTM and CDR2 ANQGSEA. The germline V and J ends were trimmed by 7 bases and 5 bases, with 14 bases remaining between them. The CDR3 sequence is CSAERLATGELFF. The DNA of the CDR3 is TGCAGCGCGGAGCGGCTAGCGACCGGGGAGCTGTTTTTT.

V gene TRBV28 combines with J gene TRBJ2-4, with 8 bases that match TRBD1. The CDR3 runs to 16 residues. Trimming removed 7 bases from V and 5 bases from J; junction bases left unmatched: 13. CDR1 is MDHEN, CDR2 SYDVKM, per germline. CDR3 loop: CASTLGTGYIENIQYF. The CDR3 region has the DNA TGTGCCAGCACACTGGGGACAGGATATATCGAAAACATTCAGTACTTC.

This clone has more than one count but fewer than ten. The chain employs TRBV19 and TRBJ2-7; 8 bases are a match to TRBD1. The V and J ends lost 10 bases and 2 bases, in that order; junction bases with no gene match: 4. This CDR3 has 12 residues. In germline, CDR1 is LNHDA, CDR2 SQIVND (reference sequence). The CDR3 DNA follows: TGTGCCACCGGACAGGGAACCTACGAGCAGTACTTC. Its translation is CATGQGTYEQYF. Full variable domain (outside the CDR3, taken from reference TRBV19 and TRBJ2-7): DGGITQSPKYLFRKEGQNVTLSCEQNLNHDAMYWYRQDPGQGLRLIYYSQIVNDFQKGDIAEGYSVSREKKESFPLTVTSAQKNPTAFYLCATGQGTYEQYFGPGTRLTVT.

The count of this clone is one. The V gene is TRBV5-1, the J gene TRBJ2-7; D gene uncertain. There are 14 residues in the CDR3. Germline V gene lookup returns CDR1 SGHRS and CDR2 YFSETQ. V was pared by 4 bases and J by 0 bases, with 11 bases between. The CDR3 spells CASSPPSSSYEQYF. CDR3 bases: TGCGCCAGCAGCCCGCCTTCATCCTCCTACGAGCAGTACTTC.

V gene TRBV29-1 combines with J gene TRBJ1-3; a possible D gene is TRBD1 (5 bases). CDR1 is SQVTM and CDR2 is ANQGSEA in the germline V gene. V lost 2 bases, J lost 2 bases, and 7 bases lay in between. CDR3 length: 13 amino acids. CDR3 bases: TGCAGCGTTGAAAGCAGGGCTGGAAACACCATATATTTT. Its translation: CSVESRAGNTIYF. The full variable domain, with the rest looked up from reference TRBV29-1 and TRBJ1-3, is SAVISQKPSRDICQRGTSLTIQCQVDSQVTMMFWYRQQPGQSLTLIATANQGSEATYESGFVIDKFPISRPNLTFSTLTVSNMSPEDSSIYLCSVESRAGNTIYFGEGSWLTVV.

As DNA, the CDR3 is TGCAGTACCGGACTATCAGTCGAGCAGTACTTC. This codes for CSTGLSVEQYF. J is TRBJ2-7 and V is TRBV20-1, with D perhaps matching TRBD2 (6 bases). The CDR3 contains 11 residues. From germline, CDR1 is DFQATT and CDR2 SNEGSKA (reference sequence). V lost 8 bases and J 6 bases, leaving 14 bases between the germline ends.

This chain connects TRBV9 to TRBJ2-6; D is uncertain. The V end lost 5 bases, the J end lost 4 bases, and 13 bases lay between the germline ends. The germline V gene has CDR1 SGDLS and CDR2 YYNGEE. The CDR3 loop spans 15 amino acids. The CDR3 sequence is CASSSVGSGANVLTF. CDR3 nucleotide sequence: TGTGCCAGCAGTAGTGTAGGTTCCGGGGCCAACGTCCTGACTTTC.

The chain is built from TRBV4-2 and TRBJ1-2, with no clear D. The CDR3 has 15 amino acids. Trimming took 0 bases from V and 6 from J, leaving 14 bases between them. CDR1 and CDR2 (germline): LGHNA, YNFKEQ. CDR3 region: CASSQDVSDWDGYTF. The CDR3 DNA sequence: TGTGCCAGCAGCCAAGATGTAAGCGATTGGGATGGCTACACCTTC.

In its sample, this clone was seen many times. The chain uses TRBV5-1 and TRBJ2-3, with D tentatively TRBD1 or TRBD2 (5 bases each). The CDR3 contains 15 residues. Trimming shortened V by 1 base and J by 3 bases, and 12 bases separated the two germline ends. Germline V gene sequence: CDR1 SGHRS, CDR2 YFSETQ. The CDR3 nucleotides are TGCGCCAGCAGCTTGAGAGGGGATACGACAGATACGCAGTATTTT. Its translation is CASSLRGDTTDTQYF.

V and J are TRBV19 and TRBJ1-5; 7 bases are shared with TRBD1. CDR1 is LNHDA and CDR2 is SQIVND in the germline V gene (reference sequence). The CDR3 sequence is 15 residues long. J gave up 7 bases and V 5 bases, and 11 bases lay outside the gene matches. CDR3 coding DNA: TGTGCCAGTAGTCCCCCCGACAGGGTGGTGCAGCCCCAGCATTTT. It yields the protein CASSPPDRVVQPQHF.

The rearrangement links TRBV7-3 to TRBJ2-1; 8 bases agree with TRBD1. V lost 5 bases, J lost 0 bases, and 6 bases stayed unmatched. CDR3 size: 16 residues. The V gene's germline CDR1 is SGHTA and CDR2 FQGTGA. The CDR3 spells CASSRQGSPSYNEQFF. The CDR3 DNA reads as TGTGCCAGCAGCAGACAGGGGTCCCCCTCCTACAATGAGCAGTTCTTC.

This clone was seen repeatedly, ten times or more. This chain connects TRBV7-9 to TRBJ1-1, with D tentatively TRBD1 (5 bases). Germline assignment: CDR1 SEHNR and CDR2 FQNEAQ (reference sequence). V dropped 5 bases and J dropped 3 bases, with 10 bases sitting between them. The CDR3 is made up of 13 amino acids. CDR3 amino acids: CASSPDTYTEAFF. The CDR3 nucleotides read TGTGCCAGCAGCCCGGACACCTACACTGAAGCTTTCTTT. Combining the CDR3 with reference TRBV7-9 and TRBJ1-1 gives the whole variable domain DTGVSQNPRHKITKRGQNVTFRCDPISEHNRLYWYRQTLGQGPEFLTYFQNEAQLEKSRLLSDRFSAERPKGSFSTLEIQRTEQGDSAMYLCASSPDTYTEAFFGQGTRLTVV.

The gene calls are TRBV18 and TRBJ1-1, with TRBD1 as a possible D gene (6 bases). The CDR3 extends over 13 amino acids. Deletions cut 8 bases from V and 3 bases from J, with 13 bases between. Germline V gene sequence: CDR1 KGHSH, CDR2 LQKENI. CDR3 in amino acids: CASSTGFYTEAFF. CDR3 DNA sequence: TGTGCCAGCAGTACAGGGTTTTACACTGAAGCTTTCTTT.